These 25 T cell receptor beta chains came from one sample sequenced in a study of cytomegalovirus exposure and HLA in healthy donors. It was with 60 Vbeta and 13 Jbeta primers that the PCR ran. Some clones are missing from TCRdb's copy, which holds only in-frame ones; the method was immunoSEQ multiplex PCR. The sample gives some 200,000 clones, over 70% of which show up once; around 4% is in the top ten. The specimen sequenced was PBMCs. Every receptor here comes from a man between 50 and 59 years old in good health and CMV-seronegative.

In its sample, this clone was seen a few times. J is TRBJ2-5 and V is TRBV29-1; D may be TRBD1 (5 bases). CDR1 is SQVTM and CDR2 is ANQGSEA in the germline V gene. The length of the CDR3 is 13 residues. The CDR3 here is CSHAGLSQETQYF. The CDR3 DNA reads TGCAGTCACGCAGGGCTTTCGCAAGAGACCCAGTACTTC.

The CDR3 loop reads CASSLYTVSQEQYF. The CDR3 DNA sequence: TGTGCCAGCAGCTTGTATACTGTCTCGCAAGAGCAGTACTTC. The chain couples TRBV5-8 to TRBJ2-7; D is uncertain. V shed 1 base and J shed 7 bases, with 15 bases lying between them. Germline CDR1 is SGHTS and CDR2 is YDEGEE. The CDR3 has 14 residues.

Worth noting for this clone: Mismatch with germline at one junction end may stem from a read error. Distinct nucleotide sequences in the sample also encode this CDR3. V gene TRBV7-2 combines with J gene TRBJ2-1; TRBD2 aligns across 9 bases. Germline loops: CDR1 SGHTA, CDR2 FQGNSA. The CDR3 has 16 residues. Here the CDR3 DNA reads TGCGCCAGCAGCTGGTTAGCGGGGGTGGTGTCCGATGAGCAGTTCTTC. This codes for CASSWLAGVVSDEQFF.

About this clone: One end of the junction varies from germline; a read error may be responsible. The genes are TRBV7-9 and TRBJ2-7; D may be TRBD2 (6 bases). The CDR3 sequence is 12 residues long. Germline V CDR1 and CDR2: SEHNR, FQNEAQ (reference sequence). DNA of the CDR3: TGTTCCAGCAGCTTACGGGAGTCCGAGCAGTACTTC. Protein sequence: CSSSLRESEQYF.

This sequence joins TRBV19 and TRBJ2-7; the D gene is possibly TRBD2 (6 bases). The CDR3 sequence is 14 residues long. In germline, CDR1 is LNHDA, CDR2 SQIVND (reference sequence). Between the trimmed V and J ends, which lost 5 bases and 1 base, there was a span of 12 bases. CDR3 bases: TGTGCCAGTAGTCGGGACTCCGTGTCCTACGAGCAGTACTTC. Protein product: CASSRDSVSYEQYF.

V is TRBV7-2 and J is TRBJ2-3; D may be TRBD1 (6 bases). Trimming took off 1 base at V and 5 bases at J, with 13 bases between the two ends. The CDR3 length is 15 residues. Germline CDR1 SGHTA, CDR2 FQGNSA. The CDR3 loop is CASSLGWLGGDTQYF. CDR3 coding DNA: TGTGCCAGCAGCTTAGGGTGGCTAGGGGGAGATACGCAGTATTTT.

The table lists this clone with a count of one. The chain uses TRBV30 and TRBJ1-1, with TRBD1 matching 7 bases. The CDR3 has 13 amino acids. V lost 1 base, J lost 6 bases, and 5 bases stayed unmatched. Germline V lookup: CDR1 GTSNPN, CDR2 SVGIG (reference sequence). In DNA form, the CDR3 reads TGTGCCTGGAGTGGCCGACAGGGCGCTGAAGCTTTCTTT. It yields the protein CAWSGRQGAEAFF.

The chain carries TRBV14 and TRBJ2-7; TRBD1 is a possible D gene (5 bases). V lost 4 bases and J lost 5, with 9 bases in between. Looked up from germline, CDR1 is SGHDN and CDR2 is FVKESK. The CDR3 loop spans 12 amino acids. As DNA, the CDR3 is TGTGCCAGCAGCCGATCGACAGACGAGCAGTACTTC. Protein sequence: CASSRSTDEQYF. The whole variable domain, remainder taken from reference TRBV14 and TRBJ2-7, is EAGVTQFPSHSVIEKGQTVTLRCDPISGHDNLYWYRRVMGKEIKFLLHFVKESKQDESGMPNNRFLAERTGGTYSTLKVQPAELEDSGVYFCASSRSTDEQYFGPGTRLTVT.

The V and J genes are TRBV10-3 and TRBJ2-1, with TRBD2 matching over 15 bases. Germline V gene data show CDR1 as ENHRY and CDR2 as SYGVKD. The CDR3 has 19 amino acids. The junction had 10 bases not matched to a gene; V was cut back by 5 bases and J by 2 bases. DNA of the CDR3: TGTGCCATCAGTCCAGTAGGACTAGCGGGGGGGCCCCCCTACAATGAGCAGTTCTTC. Protein sequence: CAISPVGLAGGPPYNEQFF.

The chain couples TRBV6-5 to TRBJ1-1; D remains unclear. The germline gives CDR1 MNHEY, CDR2 SVGAGI. The CDR3 extends over 14 amino acids. V lost 2 bases, J lost 1 base, and 8 bases lay in between. Here the CDR3 DNA reads TGTGCCAGCAGTTACCGGGTAGCGAACACTGAAGCTTTCTTT. This translates into CASSYRVANTEAFF.

This chain uses TRBV4-1 with TRBJ2-7, with 7 nucleotides matching TRBD1. The ends lost 2 bases at V and 5 bases at J; junction bases unmatched: 6. The CDR3 consists of 14 residues. Per germline, CDR1 MGHRA and CDR2 YSYEKL. The CDR3 DNA follows: TGCGCCAGCAGCCAACCTAGGACAGGCAACGAGCAGTACTTC. Residues: CASSQPRTGNEQYF.

The chain employs TRBV5-1 and TRBJ1-4; 7 bases are a match to TRBD1. The germline gives CDR1 SGHRS, CDR2 YFSETQ. V shed 2 bases, J shed 6 bases, and the junction held 7 bases outside the gene matches. CDR3 size: 15 residues. CDR3 sequence (DNA): TGCGCCAGCAGCTTAACAGGGGCAAAGGATGAAAAACTGTTTTTT. Protein product: CASSLTGAKDEKLFF. The complete variable domain, with remaining parts taken from reference TRBV5-1 and TRBJ1-4, reads KAGVTQTPRYLIKTRGQQVTLSCSPISGHRSVSWYQQTPGQGLQFLFEYFSETQRNKGNFPGRFSGRQFSNSRSEMNVSTLELGDSALYLCASSLTGAKDEKLFFGSGTQLSVL.

The chain couples TRBV6-5 to TRBJ1-2; TRBD1 matches 7 bases. This CDR3 has 14 residues. J gave up 8 bases and V 5 bases, and 11 bases lay outside the gene matches. Germline loops: CDR1 MNHEY, CDR2 SVGAGI. The CDR3 DNA is TGTGCCAGCAGTACCTCGACAGGGCCTAGGGGCTACACCTTC. This codes for CASSTSTGPRGYTF.

This clone has only a few counts. The chain links TRBV4-2 to TRBJ2-1, with D maybe TRBD2 (5 bases). Trimming removed 0 bases from V and 8 bases from J, with 11 bases in between. Germline V gene lookup returns CDR1 LGHNA and CDR2 YNFKEQ. This CDR3 has 14 amino acids. The CDR3 spells CASSQDGENDEQFF. CDR3 DNA sequence: TGTGCCAGCAGCCAAGACGGGGAGAACGATGAGCAGTTCTTC.

This chain links TRBV10-1 with TRBJ2-1; 10 bases fit TRBD2. This CDR3 spans 14 amino acids. With 3 bases clipped from V and 8 bases from J, the junction kept 4 bases outside the gene matches. Germline assignment: CDR1 WNHNN and CDR2 SYGVQD (reference sequence). The CDR3, as DNA: TGCGCCAGCAGTGATACTAGCGGGGTTGATGAGCAGTTCTTC. Translation: CASSDTSGVDEQFF.

This clone has more than one count but fewer than ten. The V call is TRBV7-2, the J call TRBJ2-6; D is possibly TRBD2 (6 bases). V was pared by 8 bases and J by 0 bases, with 23 bases between. Germline V CDR1 and CDR2: SGHTA, FQGNSA. The CDR3 loop spans 19 amino acids. CDR3 DNA sequence: TGTGCCAGCCGGGACGCGGGGTCCCCTCCTGGCTCTGGGGCCAACGTCCTGACTTTC. This codes for CASRDAGSPPGSGANVLTF.

In this sample, this clone turned up many times. The rearrangement links TRBV6-5 to TRBJ2-7; 9 bases are a match to TRBD1. CDR1 MNHEY and CDR2 SVGAGI come from the germline V gene. This CDR3 comprises 16 residues. Trimming removed 4 bases from V and 5 bases from J; junction bases left unmatched: 12. The CDR3 DNA is TGTGCCAGCAGTTCGGGGACAGGGATTGTGATCGACGAGCAGTACTTC. Amino acids: CASSSGTGIVIDEQYF.

This clone was detected a few times. The V call is TRBV9, the J call TRBJ2-7; 9 nucleotides line up with TRBD1. Germline loops: CDR1 SGDLS, CDR2 YYNGEE. The CDR3 loop spans 15 amino acids. V shed 10 bases and J 3 bases; nucleotides not matched to a gene: 14. CDR3 nucleotide sequence: TGTGCCTCCTCTCGGGGTGACAGGGGGTTCTACGAGCAGTACTTC. This gives the protein CASSRGDRGFYEQYF.

The chain links TRBV4-3 to TRBJ2-2; TRBD1 agrees at 8 bases. CDR3 length: 16 residues. The germline V gene encodes CDR1 LGHNA and CDR2 YSLEER. V was clipped by 3 bases and J by 4 bases; unmatched bases: 7. The CDR3 here is CASSQETGVVTGELFF. The CDR3 DNA sequence: TGCGCCAGCAGCCAGGAGACAGGGGTCGTCACCGGGGAGCTGTTTTTT.

CDR3 loop: CASSLGGDPYEQYF. Written as DNA, the CDR3 is TGCGCCAGCAGCTTGGGGGGGGATCCCTACGAGCAGTACTTC. V and J are TRBV5-1 and TRBJ2-7; tentative D call: TRBD2 (6 bases). Germline CDR1 SGHRS, CDR2 YFSETQ. V was shortened by 0 bases and J by 2 bases, with 9 bases between the two germline ends. The CDR3 runs to 14 residues.

Points on this clone: The junction does not match germline at one end; this may be a read error. The rearrangement joins TRBV7-9 to TRBJ2-7; no clear D. Germline CDR1 reads SEHNR; CDR2 reads FQNEAQ (reference sequence). This CDR3 has 13 amino acids. CDR3 nucleotides: TGTTCCAGCAGCTCCAAGTCGGGTCACGAGCAGTACTTC. Translated: CSSSSKSGHEQYF.

The chain couples TRBV6-5 to TRBJ1-2; TRBD1 matches at 9 bases. CDR3 size: 13 residues. Trimming cost V 6 bases and J 6 bases; bases outside gene matches: 5. Germline CDR1 and CDR2: MNHEY and SVGAGI. This CDR3 is CASRLRDRDGYTF. The CDR3 nucleotides read TGTGCCAGCAGGCTCCGGGACAGGGATGGCTACACCTTC.

J is TRBJ1-6 and V is TRBV7-2; TRBD1 might be the D (6 bases). The V gene's germline CDR1 is SGHTA and CDR2 FQGNSA. The CDR3 loop spans 14 amino acids. Trimming left V 1 base short and J 11 bases short, with 12 bases between. The CDR3, as DNA: TGTGCCAGCAGCTTAGATCCAGGGGTTACACCCCTCCACTTT. It codes for CASSLDPGVTPLHF.

This chain uses TRBV10-3 with TRBJ1-3, with TRBD1 matching over 8 bases. The CDR3 is made up of 12 amino acids. With 8 bases clipped from V and 8 bases from J, the junction kept 5 bases outside the gene matches. From germline, CDR1 is ENHRY and CDR2 SYGVKD. CDR3 sequence (DNA): TGTGCCATCCAGGGGGCGGGTGACACCATATATTTT. The encoded protein is CAIQGAGDTIYF.

The V call is TRBV27, the J call TRBJ1-5; TRBD1 matches 8 bases. The germline V gene encodes CDR1 MNHEY and CDR2 SMNVEV (reference sequence). After removal of 6 bases from V and 0 bases from J, the junction contained 16 bases not matched to a gene. The CDR3 covers 19 residues. The chain's CDR3 is CASSLARDRRGLSNQPQHF. The CDR3 region has the DNA TGTGCCAGCAGCTTAGCCAGGGACAGGAGGGGTCTTAGCAATCAGCCCCAGCATTTT.